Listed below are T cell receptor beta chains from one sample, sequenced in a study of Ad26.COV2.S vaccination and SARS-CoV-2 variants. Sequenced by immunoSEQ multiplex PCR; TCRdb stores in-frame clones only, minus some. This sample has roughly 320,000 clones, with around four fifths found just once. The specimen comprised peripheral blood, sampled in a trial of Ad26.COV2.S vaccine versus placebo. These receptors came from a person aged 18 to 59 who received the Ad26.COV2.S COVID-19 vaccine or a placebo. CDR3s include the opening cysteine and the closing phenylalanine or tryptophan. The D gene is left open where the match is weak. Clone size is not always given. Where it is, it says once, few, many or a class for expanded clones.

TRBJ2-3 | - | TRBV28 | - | TGTGCCAGCAGTTTGAGGACAGGGTCACCTAGCGGGGCCACAGATACGCAGTATTTT | CASSLRTGSPSGATDTQYF
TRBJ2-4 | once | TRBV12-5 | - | TGTGCTAGTGCCCAGACTGGGGTCAAAAACATTCAGTACTTC | CASAQTGVKNIQYF
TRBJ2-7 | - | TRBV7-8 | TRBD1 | TGTGCCAGCAGCTTAGATTCGGGACAGCCCTACGAGCAGTACTTC | CASSLDSGQPYEQYF
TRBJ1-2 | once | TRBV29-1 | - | TGCAGCGTTGACAGGGCAGGGACCTATGGCTACACCTTC | CSVDRAGTYGYTF
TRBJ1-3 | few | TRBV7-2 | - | TGTGCCAGCAGCTTAGCTGGGACAACTGGAAACACCATATATTTT | CASSLAGTTGNTIYF
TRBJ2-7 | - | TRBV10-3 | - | TGTGCCACCGGCTTTCTAGTCTACGAGCAGTACTTC | CATGFLVYEQYF
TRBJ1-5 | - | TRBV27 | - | TGTGCCAGCAGTTTAAATCGGTTTGGGCCCCAGCATTTT | CASSLNRFGPQHF
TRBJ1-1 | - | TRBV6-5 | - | TGTGCCAGCAGTACAGGGACGGACACTGAAGCTTTCTTT | CASSTGTDTEAFF
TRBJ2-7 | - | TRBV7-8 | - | TGTGCCAGCAGCCGGACGGGGACAACCACCTACGAGCAGTACTTC | CASSRTGTTTYEQYF
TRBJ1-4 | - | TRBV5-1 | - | TGCGCCAGCAGCTTGACCGGACGAGAAACGCGAGAAAAACTGTTTTTT | CASSLTGRETREKLFF
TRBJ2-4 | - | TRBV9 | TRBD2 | TGTGCCAGCAGCGCGCGGCCTAGCGGGGGGGCCCTAGCCAAAAACATTCAGTACTTC | CASSARPSGGALAKNIQYF
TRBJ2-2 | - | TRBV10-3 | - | TGTGCCATCAGTGAGTTAGGTAGAGGTGACGGGGAGCTGTTTTTT | CAISELGRGDGELFF
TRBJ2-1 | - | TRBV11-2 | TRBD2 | TGTGCCAGCAGCTTAGATAAAGCGGGGGGGAATGAGCAGTTCTTC | CASSLDKAGGNEQFF
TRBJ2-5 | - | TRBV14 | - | TGTGCCAGCAGCCGACAGTCCCCGTACCAAGAGACCCAGTACTTC | CASSRQSPYQETQYF
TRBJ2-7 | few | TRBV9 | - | TGTGCCAGCAGCCCCCGTGGACTTCTCTACGAGCAGTACTTC | CASSPRGLLYEQYF
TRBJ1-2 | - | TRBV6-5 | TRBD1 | TGTGCCAGCAGGGGACAGGGGAGCTTTGACTATGGCTACACCTTC | CASRGQGSFDYGYTF
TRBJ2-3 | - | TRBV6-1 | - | TGTGCCAGCAGTGATCCGGGGGCAGATACGCAGTATTTT | CASSDPGADTQYF
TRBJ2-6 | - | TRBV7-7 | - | TGTGCCAGCAGCCCGCACCCGACGCCTAGCTCTGGGGCCAACGTCCTGACTTTC | CASSPHPTPSSGANVLTF
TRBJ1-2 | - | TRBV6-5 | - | TGTGCCAGCAGTCCCAGGGCCCCCTATGGCTACACCTTC | CASSPRAPYGYTF
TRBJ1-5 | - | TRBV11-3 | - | TGTGCCAGCAGCTTTTCCAGCAATCAGCCCCAGCATTTT | CASSFSSNQPQHF
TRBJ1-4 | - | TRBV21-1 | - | TGTGCCAGACATAATTTCTCTGCAGCCAGAAATGAAAAACTGTTTTTT | CARHNFSAARNEKLFF
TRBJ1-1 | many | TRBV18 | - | TGTGCCAGCTCACCCTTACTTGACACCACTGAAGCTTTCTTT | CASSPLLDTTEAFF
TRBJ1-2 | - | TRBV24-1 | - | TGTGCCACCAGTGATTCGACAGGACAAGGGGAGGACTATGGCTACACCTTC | CATSDSTGQGEDYGYTF
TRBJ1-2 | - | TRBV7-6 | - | TGTGCCAGCAGCCCCAGGGCCGTTGGTGACTATGGCTACACCTTC | CASSPRAVGDYGYTF
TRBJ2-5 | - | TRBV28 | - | TGTGCCAGCAGTTTAGGCTGGGGTCGCGAGACCCAGTACTTC | CASSLGWGRETQYF
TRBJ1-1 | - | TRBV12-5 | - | TGTGCTAGTGGTTTGAGTGATTCCTCAGTTGGGAGGTCTGGGGTGAACACTGAAGCTTTCTTT | CASGLSDSSVGRSGVNTEAFF
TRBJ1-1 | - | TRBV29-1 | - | TGCAGCGTCCTGCCCCCAGCCGCAGAGTCCCGCACTGAAGCTTTCTTT | CSVLPPAAESRTEAFF
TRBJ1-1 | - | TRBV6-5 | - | TGTGCCAGCAGTTACTCGAGACGGCGCACTGAAGCTTTCTTT | CASSYSRRRTEAFF
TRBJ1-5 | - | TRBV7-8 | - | TGTGCCAGCAGCCCGTCGGACGTTTACCCCAATCAGCCCCAGCATTTT | CASSPSDVYPNQPQHF
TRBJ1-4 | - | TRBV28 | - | TGTGCCAGCAGCCGGGGGACGGACGGAAAACTGTTTTTT | CASSRGTDGKLFF
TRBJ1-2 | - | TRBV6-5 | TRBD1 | TGTGCCAGCAGTTTCTCAGGGGGCTCTAACTATGGCTACACCTTC | CASSFSGGSNYGYTF
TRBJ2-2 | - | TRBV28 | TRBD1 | TGTGCCAGCAGACCCCGGACAGGGTACACCGGGGAGCTGTTTTTT | CASRPRTGYTGELFF
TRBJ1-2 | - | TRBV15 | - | TGTGCCACCAGCAGAGATCGGGACTTACCGGGTGGCTACACCTTC | CATSRDRDLPGGYTF
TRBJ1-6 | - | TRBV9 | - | TGTGCCAGCAGCGTCGGGGGCATTAATTCACCCCTCCACTTT | CASSVGGINSPLHF
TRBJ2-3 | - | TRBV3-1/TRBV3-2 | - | TGTGCCAGCAGCCAAGGCCTAAGAGCCGATACGCAGTATTTT | CASSQGLRADTQYF
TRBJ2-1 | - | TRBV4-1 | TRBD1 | TGCGCCAGCAGCCAACCCCGGGACAGAGACAATGAGCAGTTCTTC | CASSQPRDRDNEQFF
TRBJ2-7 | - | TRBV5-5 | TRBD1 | TGTGCCAGCAGATCAACAGGGGGCAGCTACGAGCAGTACTTC | CASRSTGGSYEQYF
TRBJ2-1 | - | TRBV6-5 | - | TGTGCCAGCAGTTTGCCCAGTGGGAATGAGCAGTTCTTC | CASSLPSGNEQFF
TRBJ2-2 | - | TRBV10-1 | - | TGCGCCAGCAAGGCGGGGCAGACCGGGGAGCTGTTTTTT | CASKAGQTGELFF
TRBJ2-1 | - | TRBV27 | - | TGTGCCAGCAGTTTCGGCGCGGGTGGAAATGAGCAGTTCTTC | CASSFGAGGNEQFF
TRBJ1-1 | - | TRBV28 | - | TGTGCCAGCAGTTTATACAGGACCAAAGGGACTGAAGCTTTCTTT | CASSLYRTKGTEAFF
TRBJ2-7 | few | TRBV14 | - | TGTGCCAGCAGCCGTTATGGCGAGCAGTACTTC | CASSRYGEQYF
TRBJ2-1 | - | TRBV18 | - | TGTGCCAGCTCAAGAGGAGGGGTCGAATTCTTC | CASSRGGVEFF
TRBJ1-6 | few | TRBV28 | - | TGTGCCAGCAGTTTACGGGTGGGGAATGGTTCACCCCTCCACTTT | CASSLRVGNGSPLHF
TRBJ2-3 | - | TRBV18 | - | TGTGCCAGCTCACCACGGTCCGAGAATACGCAGTATTTT | CASSPRSENTQYF
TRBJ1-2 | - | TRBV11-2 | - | TGTGCCAGCAGCTCCGCCCGGGGTTCCTATGGCTACACCTTC | CASSSARGSYGYTF
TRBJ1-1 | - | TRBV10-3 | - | TGTGCCATCAGTGAGTTCCGGGAGAACACTGAAGCTTTCTTT | CAISEFRENTEAFF
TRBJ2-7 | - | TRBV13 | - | TGTGCCAGCAGCTTAACGTATGGACCCTCCTACGAGCAGTACTTC | CASSLTYGPSYEQYF
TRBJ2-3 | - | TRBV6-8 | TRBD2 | TGTGCCAGCAGTTACTCCCCGAGACTAGCGGGGGCCGCAACAGATACGCAGTATTTT | CASSYSPRLAGAATDTQYF
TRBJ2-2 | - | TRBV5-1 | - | TGCGCCAGCAGCTTGGACAGTAACACCGGGGAGCTGTTTTTT | CASSLDSNTGELFF
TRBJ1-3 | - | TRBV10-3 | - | TGTGCCATCAGGCAGGTCAACACCATATATTTT | CAIRQVNTIYF
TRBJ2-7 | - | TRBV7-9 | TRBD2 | TGTGCCAGCAGCTTTAGCGGGGGGTCCTACGAGCAGTACTTC | CASSFSGGSYEQYF
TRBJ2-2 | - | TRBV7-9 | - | TGTGCCAGCAGCCCGACTTTTAACGCTAACACCGGGGAGCTGTTTTTT | CASSPTFNANTGELFF
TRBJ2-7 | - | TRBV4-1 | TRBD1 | TGCGCCAGCAGCCAGGGCGGACAGGCCACCTACGAGCAGTACTTC | CASSQGGQATYEQYF
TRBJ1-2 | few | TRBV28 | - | TGTGCCAGCAGTTTGGGGACCGACTATGGCTACACCTTC | CASSLGTDYGYTF
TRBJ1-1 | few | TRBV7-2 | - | TGTGCCAGCAGCTTAGATAGGAACACTGAAGCTTTCTTT | CASSLDRNTEAFF
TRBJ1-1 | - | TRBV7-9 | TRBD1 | TGTGCCAGCAGCCCCCGGACAGGAATGAACACTGAAGCTTTCTTT | CASSPRTGMNTEAFF